The rows below give T cell receptor beta chains drawn from one sample of a study of shared clonotypes between healthy human individuals. The table came from immunoSEQ multiplex PCR; TCRdb's copy has only in-frame clones and leaves some out. This table has about 690,000 clones, about 90% appearing once. The sequencing sample was made of memory CD8+ T cells from PBMCs. The receptors derive from a man aged 18 to 35 in good health. Some clones in this sample may be carry-over from other donors' samples. The CDR3 runs from the conserved cysteine through the conserved F or W. The D gene is left open where the match is weak. Rows may omit the clone size; those that give it use once, few, many or a size class.

d_call clone_size j_call v_call cdr3_aa cdr3_nt
NA NA TRBJ2-5 TRBV4-1 CASSPDGEETQYF TGCGCCAGCAGCCCTGACGGAGAAGAGACCCAGTACTTC
NA NA TRBJ2-1 TRBV2 CASSEDGGYNEQFF TGTGCCAGCAGTGAAGACGGCGGTTACAATGAGCAGTTCTTC
TRBD1 NA TRBJ1-4 TRBV5-1 CASSPRQGDSEKLFF TGCGCCAGCAGCCCCAGACAGGGGGATAGTGAAAAACTGTTTTTT
NA NA TRBJ1-1 TRBV7-9 CASSSDSSEAFF TGTGCCAGCAGCTCCGACAGCTCTGAAGCTTTCTTT
NA NA TRBJ1-1 TRBV5-1 CASSVAPRGGVVNTEAFF TGCGCCAGCAGCGTCGCCCCACGGGGAGGGGTCGTGAACACTGAAGCTTTCTTT
NA NA TRBJ2-2 TRBV13 CASSLAPRTVNTGELFF TGTGCCAGCAGCCTCGCCCCCCGGACAGTGAACACCGGGGAGCTGTTTTTT
NA NA TRBJ1-4 TRBV11-2 CASSLEGGPNEKLFF TGTGCCAGCAGCTTAGAGGGAGGCCCTAATGAAAAACTGTTTTTT
TRBD2 NA TRBJ2-1 TRBV27 CASSRTSGGPPSYNEQFF TGTGCCAGCAGTCGGACTAGCGGGGGCCCTCCATCCTACAATGAGCAGTTCTTC
NA NA TRBJ1-1 TRBV4-3 CASSQVTFLRGQADEAFF TGCGCCAGCAGCCAAGTGACGTTTCTCAGGGGCCAAGCAGACGAAGCTTTCTTT
NA NA TRBJ2-5 TRBV7-9 CASSPGTRIGGETQYF TGTGCCAGCAGCCCCGGTACTAGGATAGGTGGAGAGACCCAGTACTTC
NA NA TRBJ2-7 TRBV27 CASSFGVPYEQYF TGTGCCAGCAGTTTTGGGGTCCCCTACGAGCAGTACTTC
TRBD2 few TRBJ2-7 TRBV28 CASLGGAYEQYF TGTGCCAGCCTCGGGGGGGCCTACGAGCAGTACTTC
NA NA TRBJ1-1 TRBV6-5 CASSYFRGTEAFF TGTGCCAGCAGTTACTTTCGGGGCACTGAAGCTTTCTTT
NA NA TRBJ2-3 TRBV9 CASSVPWGRQDTQYF TGTGCCAGCAGCGTCCCCTGGGGGAGGCAAGATACGCAGTATTTT
TRBD2 NA TRBJ2-2 TRBV7-8 CASSPPGLAGVSVTGELFF TGTGCCAGCAGCCCCCCCGGCCTAGCGGGAGTGAGTGTTACCGGGGAGCTGTTTTTT